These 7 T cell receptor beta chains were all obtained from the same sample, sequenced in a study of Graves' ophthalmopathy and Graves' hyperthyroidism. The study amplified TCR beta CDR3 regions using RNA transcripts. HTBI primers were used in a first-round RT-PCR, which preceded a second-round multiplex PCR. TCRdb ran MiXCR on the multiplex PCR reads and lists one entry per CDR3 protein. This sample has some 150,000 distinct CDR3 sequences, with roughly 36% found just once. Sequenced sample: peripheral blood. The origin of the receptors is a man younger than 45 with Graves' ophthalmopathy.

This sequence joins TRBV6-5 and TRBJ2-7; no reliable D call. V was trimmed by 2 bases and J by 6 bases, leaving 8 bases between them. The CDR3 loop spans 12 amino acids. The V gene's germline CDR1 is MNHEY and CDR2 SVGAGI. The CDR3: CASSYAHREQYF. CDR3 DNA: TGTGCCAGCAGTTACGCGCATCGCGAGCAGTACTTC.

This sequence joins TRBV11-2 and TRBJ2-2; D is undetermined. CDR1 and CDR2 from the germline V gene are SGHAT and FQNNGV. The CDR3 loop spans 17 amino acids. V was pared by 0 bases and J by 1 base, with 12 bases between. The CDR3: CASSLDSLRWNTGELFF. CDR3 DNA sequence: TGTGCCAGCAGCTTAGATAGCCTTCGGTGGAACACCGGGGAGCTGTTTTTT. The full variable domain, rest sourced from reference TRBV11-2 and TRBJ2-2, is EAGVAQSPRYKIIEKRQSVAFWCNPISGHATLYWYQQILGQGPKLLIQFQNNGVVDDSQLPKDRFSAERLKGVDSTLKIQPAKLEDSAVYLCASSLDSLRWNTGELFFGEGSRLTVL.

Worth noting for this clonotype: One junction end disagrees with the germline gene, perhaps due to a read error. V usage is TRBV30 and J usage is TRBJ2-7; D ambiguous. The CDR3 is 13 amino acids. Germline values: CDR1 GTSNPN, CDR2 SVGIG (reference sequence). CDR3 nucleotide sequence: TGCGCCTGGAGTACCGGCAACTCCTACGAGCAGTACTTC. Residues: CAWSTGNSYEQYF.

The CDR3 DNA is TGTGCCAGCACGGCTAGCGGGTACTTGGAGACCCAGTACTTC. Its protein product is CASTASGYLETQYF. The gene calls are TRBV12-3 or TRBV12-4 and TRBJ2-5, with 8 bases aligning to TRBD2. The V segment lost 7 bases and the J segment 5 bases; nucleotides outside the gene matches: 9. This CDR3 is 14 amino acids long.

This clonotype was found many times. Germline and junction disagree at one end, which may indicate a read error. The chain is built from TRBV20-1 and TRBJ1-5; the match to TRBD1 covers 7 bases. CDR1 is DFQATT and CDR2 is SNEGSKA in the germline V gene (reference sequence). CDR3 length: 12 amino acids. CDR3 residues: CSAGDRDQPQHF. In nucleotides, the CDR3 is TGCAGTGCTGGAGACAGGGATCAGCCCCAGCATTTT.

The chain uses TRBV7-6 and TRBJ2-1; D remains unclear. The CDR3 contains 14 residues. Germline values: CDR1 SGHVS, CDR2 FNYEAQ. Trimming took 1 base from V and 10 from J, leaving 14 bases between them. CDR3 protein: CASSLELSENEQFF. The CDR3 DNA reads TGTGCCAGCAGCTTAGAGTTAAGTGAAAACGAGCAGTTCTTC.

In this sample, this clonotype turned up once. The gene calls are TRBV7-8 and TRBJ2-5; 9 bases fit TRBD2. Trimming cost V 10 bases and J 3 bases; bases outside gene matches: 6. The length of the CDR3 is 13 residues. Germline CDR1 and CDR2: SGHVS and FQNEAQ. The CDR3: CATTSGKKETQYF. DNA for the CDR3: TGTGCCACGACTAGCGGCAAAAAAGAGACCCAGTACTTC.